Listed below are T cell receptor beta chains from one sample, sequenced in a study of long-term antiretroviral therapy in people with HIV. Some clones are missing from TCRdb's copy, which holds only in-frame ones; the method was immunoSEQ multiplex PCR. The sample consists of roughly 28,000 clones, 85% to 95% of them appearing once. This sample comprised unsorted PBMCs, obtained 6.2 years after starting antiretroviral therapy. The receptor source for this set is a man in his forties with HIV. Each CDR3 is given with its conserved first and last residue. D genes are given only for firm matches. Size is stated for part of the rows, as once, few or many counts, or as a class when the clone is expanded.

-	TRBV5-4	-	TRBJ2-2	TGTGCCAGCAGCTTGTTTGGGCCCGGGGAGCTGTTTTTT	CASSLFGPGELFF
few	TRBV2	-	TRBJ1-2	TGTGCCAGCAGTGTCGGGGCTAACTATGGCTACACCTTC	CASSVGANYGYTF
-	TRBV19	-	TRBJ2-7	TGTGCCAGTAGTACCACGGGCCAGGCGGGGGAGCAGTACTTC	CASSTTGQAGEQYF
-	TRBV20-1	-	TRBJ2-5	TGCAGTGCTAGCCGACAAGAGACCCAGTACTTC	CSASRQETQYF
-	TRBV30	-	TRBJ1-2	TGTGCCTGGAGTGTGGGGGCAGGCTACACCTTC	CAWSVGAGYTF
-	TRBV5-6	-	TRBJ2-1	TGTGCCAGCAGCTTGGACATTCAGACCTACAATGAGCAGTTCTTC	CASSLDIQTYNEQFF
-	TRBV5-1	TRBD1	TRBJ1-1	TGCGCCAGCAGCCGAGGGACAGGGGGTAGTACTGAAGCTTTCTTT	CASSRGTGGSTEAFF
once	TRBV11-1	-	TRBJ2-3	TGTGCCAGCAGCTTAGAGACAGCAGATACGCAGTATTTT	CASSLETADTQYF
-	TRBV30	TRBD2	TRBJ2-1	TGTGCCTGGAGCGTCGGACTAGCGGGAGAACGTGAGCAGTTCTTC	CAWSVGLAGEREQFF
-	TRBV19	-	TRBJ2-5	TGTGCCAGTAGTGCCGTGGGGATATCCCACCAAGAGACCCAGTACTTC	CASSAVGISHQETQYF
-	TRBV18	-	TRBJ1-5	TGTGCCAGCTCACCAGGGCAGAAAATTGGGCAGCCCCAGCATTTT	CASSPGQKIGQPQHF
-	TRBV9	-	TRBJ2-1	TGTGCCAGCAGCGCAGGTAACTGGGCCTACAATGAGCAGTTCTTC	CASSAGNWAYNEQFF
-	TRBV7-7	-	TRBJ2-5	TGTGCCAGCAGTCAAACGGGATACGGGGCCCAAGAGACCCAGTACTTC	CASSQTGYGAQETQYF
-	TRBV11-2	-	TRBJ2-7	TGTGCCAGCAGCTTAAGGCTAGATGACGAGCAGTACTTC	CASSLRLDDEQYF
once	TRBV5-4	-	TRBJ2-5	TGTGCCAGCAGCTTGGAACAGGGTAAAGAGACCCAGTACTTC	CASSLEQGKETQYF
-	TRBV7-2	TRBD2	TRBJ2-5	TGTGCCAGCAGCCGGGCCGGGACTAGCGGGAGGGTGGGGGAGACCCAGTACTTC	CASSRAGTSGRVGETQYF
-	TRBV9	-	TRBJ2-7	TGTGCCAGCAGCGGTGGGGGGCGGTCCTACGAGCAGTACTTC	CASSGGGRSYEQYF
-	TRBV7-2	-	TRBJ1-5	TGTGCCAGCAGCCCTACACCGTCCAATCAGCCCCAGCATTTT	CASSPTPSNQPQHF
-	TRBV10-2	-	TRBJ1-2	TGCGCCAGCAGTCCGGGCCTAATGGGTGGCTACACCTTC	CASSPGLMGGYTF
-	TRBV5-1	-	TRBJ2-1	TGCGCCAGCAGCTCCCAGGACAGAGTCAATGAGCAGTTCTTC	CASSSQDRVNEQFF
-	TRBV9	-	TRBJ1-1	TGTGCCAGCAGCAAAAGTGTTACAGAGAACACTGAAGCTTTCTTT	CASSKSVTENTEAFF
-	TRBV5-1	-	TRBJ1-2	TGCGCCAGCAGCTTGGGAGGACAGAACTATGGCTACACCTTC	CASSLGGQNYGYTF
few	TRBV5-1	TRBD2	TRBJ2-1	TGCGCCAGCAGCTTGGAAGGGGTCCAGCGGGGGGTAAATGAGCAGTTCTTC	CASSLEGVQRGVNEQFF
once	TRBV6-1	-	TRBJ2-5	TGTGCCAGCAGTGCCGGGGGAGAGACCCAGTACTTC	CASSAGGETQYF
-	TRBV19	-	TRBJ2-7	TGTGCCAGTAGTATGTCAGGGGCTTCCTACGAGCAGTACTTC	CASSMSGASYEQYF
-	TRBV5-5	TRBD1	TRBJ2-7	TGTGCCAGCAGCTTGGCTGGGACAGGATCTGGAGAGCAGTACTTC	CASSLAGTGSGEQYF
-	TRBV5-1	-	TRBJ1-1	TGCGCCAGCAGCTCGGGACGGAAAGCGGCAGCGACTGAAGCTTTCTTT	CASSSGRKAAATEAFF
-	TRBV5-8	TRBD2	TRBJ2-1	TGTGCCAGCAGCCCGGGACTAGCGCAAAACAATGAGCAGTTCTTC	CASSPGLAQNNEQFF
-	TRBV27	TRBD2	TRBJ2-5	TGTGCCAGCAGTGTAACGGGACTAGCGGGAGAGGGTCCCGAGACCCAGTACTTC	CASSVTGLAGEGPETQYF
-	TRBV5-1	TRBD2	TRBJ2-7	TGCGCCAGCAGGCAGGGGACTAGTAATTCCTACGAGCAGTACTTC	CASRQGTSNSYEQYF
-	TRBV28	TRBD2	TRBJ2-7	TGTGCCAGCAGCCAACTAGCGGGAGGGAGGCGGCAGTACTTC	CASSQLAGGRRQYF
-	TRBV11-2	-	TRBJ2-5	TGTGCCAGCAGCCATATGACTCAAGAGACCCAGTACTTC	CASSHMTQETQYF
-	TRBV5-4	-	TRBJ2-7	TGTGCCAGCAGCTTGGATAGGCAGGAGCAGTACTTC	CASSLDRQEQYF
-	TRBV7-8	-	TRBJ2-7	TGTGCCAGCGGTTCCGGGACAAGGTCCTACGAGCAGTACTTC	CASGSGTRSYEQYF
-	TRBV4-2	-	TRBJ1-4	TGTGCCAGCAGCCACGACAGTTCAACTAATGAAAAACTGTTTTTT	CASSHDSSTNEKLFF
-	TRBV4-3	-	TRBJ1-4	TGCGCCAGCAGCCAAGATTTTGAGGATGAAAAACTGTTTTTT	CASSQDFEDEKLFF
-	TRBV7-3	-	TRBJ2-3	TGTGCCAGCAGCTTAACTTACACAGATACGCAGTATTTT	CASSLTYTDTQYF
-	TRBV11-2	TRBD1	TRBJ1-2	TGTGCCAGCAGCTTGGGACAGGTTGGCGATGGCTACACCTTC	CASSLGQVGDGYTF
-	TRBV11-2	-	TRBJ2-1	TGTGCCAGCAGCTTATTTGGGAGTGAGCAGTTCTTC	CASSLFGSEQFF
-	TRBV6-5	-	TRBJ1-2	TGTGCCAGCAGTTACTCGATAGGGGAGAGGGACTATGGCTACACCTTC	CASSYSIGERDYGYTF
-	TRBV27	-	TRBJ1-1	TGTGCCAGCAGTCAACAGGGCAGGGCTGAAGCTTTCTTT	CASSQQGRAEAFF
medium-sized	TRBV15	TRBD1	TRBJ2-3	TGTGCCACCAGCAGAGATAAAGGGACAGGGTCAGATACGCAGTATTTT	CATSRDKGTGSDTQYF
-	TRBV7-2	-	TRBJ2-2	TGTGCCAGCACCCCGGAGGCCGGCACCGGGGAGCTGTTTTTT	CASTPEAGTGELFF
-	TRBV5-6	-	TRBJ1-6	TGTGCCAGCAGCTTGGGATCGAATAATTCACCCCTCCACTTT	CASSLGSNNSPLHF
-	TRBV28	-	TRBJ2-1	TGTGCCGGACAAGGGCGGTCCTACAATGAGCAGTTCTTC	CAGQGRSYNEQFF
-	TRBV5-4	-	TRBJ2-5	TGTGCCAGCAGCTTGGCCAAACAGCAAGAGACCCAGTACTTC	CASSLAKQQETQYF